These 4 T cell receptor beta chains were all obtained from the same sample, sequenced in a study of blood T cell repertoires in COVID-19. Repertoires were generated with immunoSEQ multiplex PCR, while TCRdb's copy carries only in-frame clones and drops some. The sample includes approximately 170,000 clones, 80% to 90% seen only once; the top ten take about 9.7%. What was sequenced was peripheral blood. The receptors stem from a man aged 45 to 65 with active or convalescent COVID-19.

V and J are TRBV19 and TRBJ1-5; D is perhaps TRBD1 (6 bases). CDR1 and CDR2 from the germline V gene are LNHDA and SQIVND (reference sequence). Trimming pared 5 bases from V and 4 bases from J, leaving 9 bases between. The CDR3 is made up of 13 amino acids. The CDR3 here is CASSRTVNQPQHF. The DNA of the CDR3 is TGTGCCAGTAGTCGGACAGTGAATCAGCCCCAGCATTTT.

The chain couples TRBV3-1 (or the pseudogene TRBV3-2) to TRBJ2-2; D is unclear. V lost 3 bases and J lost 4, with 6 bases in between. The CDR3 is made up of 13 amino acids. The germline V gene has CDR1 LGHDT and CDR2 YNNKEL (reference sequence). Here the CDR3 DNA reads TGTGCCAGCAGCCAGGTCGGCACCGGGGAGCTGTTTTTT. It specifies CASSQVGTGELFF.

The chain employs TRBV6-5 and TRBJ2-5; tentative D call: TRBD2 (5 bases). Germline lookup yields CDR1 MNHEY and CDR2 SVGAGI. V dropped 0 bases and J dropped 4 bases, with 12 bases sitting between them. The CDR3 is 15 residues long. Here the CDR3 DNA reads TGTGCCAGCAGTTACTCTCGGTTTCGGGGAGAGACCCAGTACTTC. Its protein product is CASSYSRFRGETQYF.

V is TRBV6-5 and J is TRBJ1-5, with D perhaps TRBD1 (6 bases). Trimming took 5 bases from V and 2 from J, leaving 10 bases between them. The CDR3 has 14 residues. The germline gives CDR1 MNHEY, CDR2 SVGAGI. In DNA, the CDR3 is TGTGCCAGCAGTCCTAACAGGGGCAATCAGCCCCAGCATTTT. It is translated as CASSPNRGNQPQHF.